The 23 T cell receptor beta chains presented below share a single source sample, sequenced in a study of T cell repertoires in cytomegalovirus infection. TCRdb re-analysed the reads in MiXCR, keeping a single row per CDR3 protein. The table records about 920,000 distinct CDR3 sequences, approximately 32% of them present only once. The antigens these receptors bind are not known. Sequencing used cultured CD8+ T cells from PBMCs, obtained from culture after CMV antigen stimulation. These receptors were obtained from a human donor in good health (CMV status not recorded). Some clones in this sample may be carry-over from other donors' samples.

The chain carries TRBV6-6 and TRBJ1-2; D unresolved. V was cut by 1 base and J by 7 bases, with 7 bases left in between. The CDR3 consists of 12 residues. Germline V gene data show CDR1 as MNHNY and CDR2 as SVGAGI (reference sequence). The CDR3 spells CASSYWAGGYTF. In DNA, the CDR3 is TGTGCCAGCAGTTACTGGGCCGGTGGCTACACCTTC.

V gene TRBV14 combines with J gene TRBJ1-2; D ambiguous. CDR1 SGHDN and CDR2 FVKESK come from the germline V gene. The V and J ends lost 2 bases and 3 bases respectively, with 19 bases between them. The CDR3 totals 17 residues. CDR3 coding DNA: TGTGCCAGCAGCCAAAATGGTAGCCGATTTGGGTACTATGGCTACACCTTC. Amino acid sequence: CASSQNGSRFGYYGYTF.

The CDR3 is CATKLGGTEAFF. The CDR3 DNA is TGTGCCACCAAACTGGGGGGCACTGAAGCTTTCTTT. The V gene is TRBV19, the J gene TRBJ1-1, with a tentative D call TRBD1 (5 bases). V lost 10 bases and J 4 bases, leaving 13 bases between the germline ends. Germline-derived CDR1 and CDR2 are LNHDA and SQIVND (reference sequence). The CDR3 is 12 residues long.

This chain joins TRBV9 and TRBJ1-1; no definite D call. CDR3 length: 13 residues. The germline V gene encodes CDR1 SGDLS and CDR2 YYNGEE. The V end lost 5 bases, the J end lost 2 bases, and 10 bases lay between the germline ends. CDR3 region: CASRSEGNTEAFF. The CDR3, as DNA: TGTGCCAGCAGGAGCGAGGGAAACACTGAAGCTTTCTTT. The full variable domain, with the rest looked up from reference TRBV9 and TRBJ1-1, is DSGVTQTPKHLITATGQRVTLRCSPRSGDLSVYWYQQSLDQGLQFLIQYYNGEERAKGNILERFSAQQFPDLHSELNLSSLELGDSALYFCASRSEGNTEAFFGQGTRLTVV.

This chain links TRBV10-3 with TRBJ2-3; 11 bases align to TRBD2. Germline V gives CDR1 ENHRY, CDR2 SYGVKD. This CDR3 is 17 amino acids long. Unmatched junction bases numbered 4, after V lost 0 bases and J lost 2 bases. The CDR3 spells CAISESGTSGYTDTQYF. Here the CDR3 DNA reads TGTGCCATCAGTGAGTCGGGGACTAGCGGTTACACAGATACGCAGTATTTT.

In this sample, this clonotype turned up a few times. The junction shows a germline mismatch at one end, possibly a read error. This chain connects TRBV7-7 to TRBJ2-1, with 10 nucleotides matching TRBD2. The V gene's germline CDR1 is SSHAT and CDR2 FNYEAQ (reference sequence). The CDR3 runs 16 residues. The CDR3 spells CASSLASGGARNEQFF. The CDR3 nucleotides are TGTGCTAGCAGCTTAGCCAGCGGGGGGGCCCGCAATGAGCAGTTCTTC.

The chain employs TRBV29-1 and TRBJ2-7; tentative D call: TRBD1 (5 bases). Trimming pared 0 bases from V and 0 bases from J, leaving 12 bases between. This CDR3 region has 15 residues. Germline-derived CDR1 and CDR2 are SQVTM and ANQGSEA. CDR3 loop: CSVEDGAASSYEQYF. The DNA of the CDR3 is TGCAGCGTTGAAGATGGGGCAGCGAGCTCCTACGAGCAGTACTTC.

At least ten counts were recorded for this clonotype. The V call is TRBV7-9, the J call TRBJ2-7; the D gene is possibly TRBD1 (5 bases). The V gene lost 5 bases and the J gene lost 5 bases, with 19 bases spanning the gap. Germline V gene sequence: CDR1 SEHNR, CDR2 FQNEAQ (reference sequence). This CDR3 comprises 15 residues. The CDR3 reads CASSDQGRSVNEQYF. The CDR3 bases are TGTGCCAGCAGCGACCAGGGCAGGTCTGTTAACGAGCAGTACTTC.

The chain combines TRBV4-1 with TRBJ1-4, with D possibly TRBD1 on 5 matching bases. Germline V gene data show CDR1 as MGHRA and CDR2 as YSYEKL. The ends were cut back, 0 bases at V and 6 bases at J, with 17 bases in the middle. This CDR3 is built from 17 residues. CDR3 DNA sequence: TGCGCCAGCAGCCAAGAGAATCCCGGGAGAGGGGATGAAAAACTGTTTTTT. Encoded protein: CASSQENPGRGDEKLFF.

The CDR3 protein is CASSWDRGYTGELFF. The CDR3 DNA sequence: TGCGCCAGCAGCTGGGACAGGGGTTACACCGGGGAGCTGTTTTTT. The chain combines TRBV5-1 with TRBJ2-2; 10 bases line up with TRBD1. Germline lookup yields CDR1 SGHRS and CDR2 YFSETQ. The V gene end was trimmed by 3 bases and the J gene end by 3 bases; junction bases not matched to a gene: 2. This CDR3 contains 15 residues.

This clonotype has a handful of counts. The chain couples TRBV6-6 to TRBJ1-1; tentative D call: TRBD1 (6 bases). The germline V and J ends were trimmed by 2 bases and 4 bases, with 17 bases remaining between them. This CDR3 region has 16 residues. CDR1 is MNHNY, CDR2 SVGAGI, per germline (reference sequence). This chain's CDR3 is CASSYDLKGDGTEAFF. In nucleotides, the CDR3 is TGTGCCAGCAGTTACGATCTTAAGGGGGACGGCACTGAAGCTTTCTTT.

The J gene is TRBJ2-5, the V gene TRBV2, with D perhaps TRBD2 (6 bases). Per germline, CDR1 SNHLY and CDR2 FYNNEI. V was trimmed by 5 bases and J by 3 bases, leaving 16 bases between them. The CDR3 totals 15 residues. CDR3 DNA: TGTGCCAGCAGTCGCGCTAGCGCTGCCGAAGAGACCCAGTACTTC. It encodes CASSRASAAEETQYF.

This clonotype turned up a few times. This rearrangement joins TRBV2 to TRBJ2-3; TRBD2 aligns across 9 bases. The V segment lost 6 bases and the J segment 2 bases; nucleotides outside the gene matches: 6. This CDR3 is built from 15 residues. Germline V gene lookup returns CDR1 SNHLY and CDR2 FYNNEI. The CDR3 region is CASRISSGATDTQYF. DNA for the CDR3: TGTGCCAGCAGGATATCTAGCGGGGCCACAGATACGCAGTATTTT.

V and J are TRBV6-1 and TRBJ2-1; TRBD1 matches 9 bases. Germline V lookup: CDR1 MNHNS, CDR2 SASEGT. CDR3 length equals 12 residues. V lost 8 bases, J lost 9 bases, and 5 bases stayed unmatched. The CDR3 sequence is CASHRGLSEQFF. CDR3 coding DNA: TGTGCCAGCCACAGGGGGCTGAGTGAGCAGTTCTTC.

This clonotype was detected a few times. The V call is TRBV28, the J call TRBJ2-3, with 9 positions matching TRBD2. CDR1 and CDR2 (germline): MDHEN, SYDVKM. V was clipped by 6 bases and J by 3 bases; unmatched bases: 13. The CDR3 totals 17 residues. The DNA of the CDR3 is TGTGCCAGCAGCCCCTTTATGCGGGGGGGCCGAACAGATACGCAGTATTTT. Amino acid sequence: CASSPFMRGGRTDTQYF.

The J gene is TRBJ2-4, the V gene TRBV19, with D uncertain. Germline CDR1 reads LNHDA; CDR2 reads SQIVND (reference sequence). The CDR3 has 13 residues. The V end lost 4 bases, the J end lost 4 bases, and 8 bases lay between the germline ends. This chain's CDR3 is CASSTEQKNIQYF. The DNA of the CDR3 is TGTGCCAGTAGTACGGAGCAGAAAAACATTCAGTACTTC.

The chain links TRBV27 to TRBJ1-5, with 8 bases fitting TRBD1. The germline gives CDR1 MNHEY, CDR2 SMNVEV (reference sequence). V was pared by 5 bases and J by 3 bases, with 18 bases of the junction left unmatched. This CDR3 region has 19 residues. CDR3 sequence (DNA): TGTGCCAGCAGTCCCTCCGGGACAGGATATTCCCCTCCCAATCAGCCCCAGCATTTT. It translates to CASSPSGTGYSPPNQPQHF.

CDR3 DNA sequence: TGCAGTTCCCTTGGACAGGGAGATTGGTCGACTGAAGCTTTCTTT. Its protein is CSSLGQGDWSTEAFF. The rearrangement links TRBV20-1 to TRBJ1-1; TRBD1 matches at 8 bases. Germline CDR1 DFQATT, CDR2 SNEGSKA (reference sequence). There are 15 residues in the CDR3. Losses at the gene ends were 8 bases for V and 5 bases for J; bases not matched to a gene: 16.

A few counts support this clonotype. The V call is TRBV5-5, the J call TRBJ2-1; D not resolved. CDR1 and CDR2 (germline): SGHKS, YYEKEE (reference sequence). The CDR3 is 13 amino acids. Trimming took 4 bases from V and 4 from J, leaving 9 bases between them. Here the CDR3 reads CASSPRIYNEQFF. In DNA form, the CDR3 reads TGTGCCAGCAGCCCCCGCATTTACAATGAGCAGTTCTTC.

This clonotype turned up a few times. The V and J genes are TRBV4-3 and TRBJ1-3; 7 nucleotides match TRBD1. The V gene's germline CDR1 is LGHNA and CDR2 YSLEER. V shed 1 base, J shed 2 bases, and the junction held 8 bases outside the gene matches. The length of the CDR3 is 17 residues. The CDR3 DNA is TGCGCCAGCAGCCAAGGTCCTTCGACAGGGACTGGAAACACCATATATTTT. This gives the protein CASSQGPSTGTGNTIYF.

This clonotype has ten or more counts. The chain has TRBV7-8 and TRBJ1-4; D possibly corresponds to TRBD1 (6 bases). Germline CDR1 SGHVS, CDR2 FQNEAQ. Trimming shortened V by 6 bases and J by 8 bases, and 16 bases separated the two germline ends. The CDR3 loop spans 14 amino acids. As DNA, the CDR3 is TGTGCCAGCAGACCCAGGGGAGTCGGAGAAAAACTGTTTTTT. Amino acids: CASRPRGVGEKLFF.

This clonotype was counted ten times or more. The rearrangement links TRBV18 to TRBJ2-5; the D gene is possibly TRBD2 (5 bases). The germline V gene encodes CDR1 KGHSH and CDR2 LQKENI. V dropped 8 bases and J dropped 5 bases, with 18 bases sitting between them. This CDR3 region has 14 residues. CDR3 in amino acids: CASQSDYLRETQYF. The CDR3 DNA reads TGTGCCAGCCAAAGCGACTATCTAAGGGAGACCCAGTACTTC.

The V and J genes are TRBV2 and TRBJ1-2; D gene uncertain. Germline V CDR1 and CDR2: SNHLY, FYNNEI. V was pared by 1 base and J by 4 bases, with 13 bases between. The CDR3 has 15 residues. DNA for the CDR3: TGTGCCAGCAGTGAAGGGGTGGCGGATCGCTATGGCTACACCTTC. Translation: CASSEGVADRYGYTF.